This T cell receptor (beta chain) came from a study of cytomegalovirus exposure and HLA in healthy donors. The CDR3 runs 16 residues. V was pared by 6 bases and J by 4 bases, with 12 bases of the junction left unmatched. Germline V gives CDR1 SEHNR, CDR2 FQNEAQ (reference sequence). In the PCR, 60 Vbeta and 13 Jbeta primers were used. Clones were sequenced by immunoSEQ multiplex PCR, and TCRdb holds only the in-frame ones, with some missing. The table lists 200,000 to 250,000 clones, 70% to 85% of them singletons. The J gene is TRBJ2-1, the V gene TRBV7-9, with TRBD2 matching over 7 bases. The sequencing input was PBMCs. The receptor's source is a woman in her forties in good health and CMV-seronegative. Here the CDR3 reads CASRPIISGVYNEQFF. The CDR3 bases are TGTGCCAGCAGGCCCATCATAAGCGGGGTATACAATGAGCAGTTCTTC.